The rows below give T cell receptor beta chains drawn from one sample of a study of T cells in Graves' hyperthyroidism and ophthalmopathy. One entry per CDR3 protein, called by TCRdb with MiXCR from the multiplex PCR reads. The table shows 450,000 to 600,000 distinct CDR3 sequences, with just under 20% occurring only once. Sequencing input: blood. These receptors were collected from a man in his forties or fifties with Graves' ophthalmopathy. Each CDR3 is given with its conserved first and last residue. The D gene is left open where the match is weak. Rows give clone size only sometimes, using once, few, many, or a class for an expanded clone.

many,NA,TRBV7-2,TRBJ2-5,CASSLDGGGGTQYF,TGTGCCAGCAGCTTAGACGGCGGAGGGGGGACCCAGTACTTC
NA,TRBD1,TRBV13,TRBJ2-7,CASSPRQGPTSEQYF,TGTGCCAGCAGCCCCAGACAGGGGCCAACCTCCGAGCAGTACTTC
many,TRBD1,TRBV6-2/TRBV6-3,TRBJ2-4,CASTLTGTGGRPALAKNIQYF,TGTGCCAGCACTCTAACCGGGACAGGGGGCCGCCCGGCCCTAGCCAAAAACATTCAGTACTTC
few,NA,TRBV9,TRBJ1-2,CASSDNRLNYGYTF,TGTGCCAGCAGCGATAACAGACTCAACTATGGCTACACCTTC
NA,TRBD2,TRBV6-1,TRBJ2-4,CASRDPSGLTKNIQYF,TGTGCCAGCAGGGACCCTAGCGGGCTGACCAAAAACATTCAGTACTTC
NA,NA,TRBV7-9,TRBJ2-1,CASSYEGWGEQFF,TGTGCCAGCAGTTATGAGGGGTGGGGTGAGCAGTTCTTC
NA,NA,TRBV20-1,TRBJ1-1,CSARYMTGLNTEAFF,TGCAGTGCTAGATATATGACAGGCCTGAACACTGAAGCTTTCTTT
NA,TRBD1,TRBV6-1,TRBJ1-5,CASRGGSQPQHF,TGTGCCAGCCGAGGGGGCTCTCAGCCCCAGCATTTT
NA,TRBD2,TRBV5-1,TRBJ2-5,CASSPYGLAEQETQYF,TGCGCCAGCAGCCCCTACGGACTAGCGGAGCAAGAGACCCAGTACTTC
NA,NA,TRBV12-3/TRBV12-4,TRBJ1-3,CASGSYRNTIYF,TGTGCCAGCGGTAGCTATCGAAACACCATATATTTT
few,TRBD2,TRBV7-2,TRBJ2-1,CASSRPGLAGAPLDNEQFF,TGTGCCAGCAGCCGGCCTGGACTAGCGGGGGCGCCTCTAGACAATGAGCAGTTCTTC
many,TRBD1,TRBV5-1,TRBJ2-1,CASTVYRGINEQFF,TGCGCCAGCACCGTCTACAGGGGAATCAATGAGCAGTTCTTC
many,TRBD1,TRBV4-1,TRBJ2-7,CASSQTDRGGEQYF,TGCGCCAGCAGCCAAACCGACAGGGGGGGGGAGCAGTACTTC
many,NA,TRBV7-8,TRBJ2-2,CASSPRGVQTGELFF,TGTGCCAGCAGCCCGCGCGGGGTGCAAACCGGGGAGCTGTTTTTT
few,NA,TRBV9,TRBJ2-2,CASSAHGGKDTGELFF,TGTGCCAGCAGCGCCCATGGGGGGAAGGACACCGGGGAGCTGTTTTTT
many,NA,TRBV30,TRBJ1-1,CAWKYTGRKDFF,TGTGCCTGGAAATATACAGGAAGGAAAGATTTCTTT
NA,TRBD2,TRBV24-1,TRBJ2-3,CATSDSLAGDTQYF,TGTGCCACCAGTGATTCACTAGCGGGAGATACGCAGTATTTT
many,TRBD1,TRBV7-2,TRBJ2-5,CASSFGTGEETQYF,TGTGCCAGCAGCTTTGGGACAGGGGAAGAGACCCAGTACTTC
NA,NA,TRBV28,TRBJ1-4,CASSSSGGHEKLFF,TGTGCCAGCAGTTCCTCGGGGGGCCATGAAAAACTGTTTTTT
NA,TRBD2,TRBV4-3,TRBJ2-1,CASSQEGSGRELNEQFF,TGCGCCAGCAGCCAAGAAGGTAGCGGGAGGGAGCTCAATGAGCAGTTCTTC
many,NA,TRBV30,TRBJ1-6,CAWARTGRPLHF,TGTGCCTGGGCCAGGACGGGCAGGCCCCTCCACTTT
few,TRBD2,TRBV27,TRBJ2-1,CASSSATSGNEQFF,TGTGCCAGCAGTTCCGCGACTAGCGGGAATGAGCAGTTCTTC
NA,NA,TRBV2,TRBJ1-1,CASKGSKITEAFF,TGTGCCAGCAAGGGGAGTAAGATCACTGAAGCTTTCTTT
once,TRBD1,TRBV24-1,TRBJ2-2,CATSTGGVGELFF,TGTGCCACCAGTACAGGGGGTGTCGGGGAGCTGTTTTTT
NA,NA,TRBV5-5,TRBJ1-2,CASSLAGAGVYGYTF,TGTGCCAGCAGCTTGGCCGGGGCAGGGGTATATGGCTACACCTTC
many,NA,TRBV28,TRBJ2-3,CASSPDLGQYF,TGTGCCAGCAGTCCAGATTTGGGGCAGTATTTT
few,TRBD2,TRBV15,TRBJ2-3,CATSRVPLAGVKDTQYF,TGTGCCACCAGCAGAGTCCCCCTAGCGGGAGTGAAAGATACGCAGTATTTT
NA,NA,TRBV6-2/TRBV6-3,TRBJ2-7,CASLKGESYEQYF,TGTGCCAGCCTTAAAGGGGAGTCCTACGAGCAGTACTTC
many,TRBD2,TRBV2,TRBJ2-3,CASSGPTSGSTDTQYF,TGTGCCAGCAGTGGGCCGACTAGCGGGAGCACAGATACGCAGTATTTT
few,NA,TRBV5-1,TRBJ1-1,CASSDSALSNTEAFF,TGCGCCAGCAGCGACTCTGCACTCTCCAACACTGAAGCTTTCTTT
many,NA,TRBV7-9,TRBJ1-1,CASSFLEDTEAFF,TGTGCCAGCAGCTTCCTTGAGGACACTGAAGCTTTCTTT
NA,TRBD2,TRBV20-1,TRBJ2-1,CSAHGTSGRITGDEQFF,TGCAGTGCCCACGGGACTAGCGGGAGGATTACTGGGGATGAGCAGTTCTTC
NA,NA,TRBV18,TRBJ1-2,CASSPLPGINYGYTF,TGTGCCAGCTCACCCCTGCCAGGGATTAACTATGGCTACACCTTC
many,NA,TRBV20-1,TRBJ2-5,CSATRMGDGREETQYF,TGCAGTGCTACCCGGATGGGGGATGGTCGTGAGGAGACCCAGTACTTC
few,NA,TRBV10-3,TRBJ1-5,CAISRGQGHNQPQHF,TGTGCCATCAGTCGAGGTCAGGGGCACAATCAGCCCCAGCATTTT
few,NA,TRBV27,TRBJ1-5,CASSLSRANQPQHF,TGTGCCAGCAGTTTATCCAGGGCCAATCAGCCCCAGCATTTT